This T cell receptor (beta chain) was recorded in a study of cytomegalovirus exposure and HLA in healthy donors. The PCR ran on 60 Vbeta and 13 Jbeta primers. Libraries were prepared by immunoSEQ multiplex PCR; TCRdb keeps only in-frame clonotypes and omits some of them. Of hundreds of thousands of clones in the sample, 82% were seen once. With V trimmed by 2 bases and J by 4 bases, 19 bases remained unmatched. Germline lookup yields CDR1 MGHRA and CDR2 YSYEKL. The CDR3 has 20 amino acids. Broader study findings: Highly shared sequence variants in one cluster were likely a sequencing artifact. An apparent linkage of common viral pathogens to several of the most significant clusters emerged in a later analysis.

With respect to this clone: Its antigen is unidentified.

The V gene is TRBV4-1, the J gene TRBJ2-2; 7 bases are a match to TRBD2. This sequence was found in a man between 40 and 49 years old in good health and CMV-seropositive. The sample comprised PBMCs. CDR3 DNA sequence: TGCGCCAGCAGCCAATCGCGGGTGGAGGGAGCGGGGAGGTCCACCGGGGAGCTGTTTTTT. This encodes CASSQSRVEGAGRSTGELFF.